What follows is one T cell receptor (beta chain) and its context. The method was immunoSEQ multiplex PCR; TCRdb's version includes in-frame clones alone and lacks a portion of them. The table lists approximately 45,000 clones, around 84% of them singletons. CDR1 and CDR2 (germline): SEHNR, FQNEAQ (reference sequence). V was cut by 7 bases and J by 5 bases, with 12 bases left in between. This CDR3 has 14 residues. The data originate from a study of T cell changes during pregnancy in multiple sclerosis. The sequence was obtained from a female donor with multiple sclerosis, enrolled in a pregnancy study. The chain is built from TRBV7-9 and TRBJ1-6; D not resolved. Sequences were derived from CD4+ T cells from peripheral blood mononuclear cells, sampled before pregnancy. CDR3 residues: CASNIDTDNSPLHF. As DNA, the CDR3 is TGTGCCAGCAACATTGACACAGATAATTCACCCCTCCACTTT.